In this sample, the clone carrying this T cell receptor beta chain turned up many times. What it binds is not known. According to the study, TCR beta libraries were built with iRepertoire HTBI primers and CDR3-region Arm-PCR. TCRdb re-called the multiplex PCR reads through MiXCR, storing one row per CDR3 protein. This sample has 400,000 to 500,000 distinct CDR3 sequences, with roughly 23% found just once. The data derive from a study of regulatory T cells in long-lasting Graves disease. Study at large: Persistent cases took antithyroid drugs over 5 years and stayed TSH receptor antibody positive.

Time point of the sample: persistent/refractory GD, antithyroid drugs over 5 years with positive TRAb. The authors made the TCR library using RNA they extracted from PBMCs. With 3 bases removed from V and 7 bases from J, the gap between germline ends came to 7 bases. Germline lookup yields CDR1 WNHNN and CDR2 SYGVQD (reference sequence). This CDR3 is built from 12 residues. Points from the study as a whole: Results may be inaccurate due to the small sample size. Preferential use of TRBV28, TRBJ1-2 and TRBJ2-5 was seen in persistent disease. The study found persistent patients shared more public clonotypes (approximately 2,700) than new patients (roughly 880).

The sequences come from peripheral blood mononuclear cells (PBMCs), collected when the disease was refractory, from a patient treated with antithyroid drugs. The chain joins TRBV10-1 to TRBJ1-5; D unresolved. This TCR derives from a female donor with Graves disease. DNA of the CDR3: TGCGCCAGCAGTGACTCCGGCCAGCCCCAGCATTTT. It specifies CASSDSGQPQHF.